The present T cell receptor (beta chain) was sequenced within a study of T-cell memory formation after mild COVID-19. Study-level results: Researchers report contracting CD4+ clones mostly in CM and EM, with CD8+ clones in EMRA. Second-wave clones peaking on day 37 lacked confirmed SARS-CoV-2 specificity. The appearance of some responding clones in pre-infection memory suggested that cross-reactive memory joined.

A single record per CDR3 protein comes from TCRdb applying MiXCR to the 5' RACE reads. The data hold some 490,000 distinct CDR3 sequences, with roughly 18% observed a single time. V was cut by 0 bases and J by 0 bases, with 4 bases left in between. In germline, CDR1 is SGHKS, CDR2 YYEKEE (reference sequence). The CDR3 is 15 residues long. This clonotype was picked up a small number of times. Its antigen is still unknown. Sequencing was performed on PBMCs or a T cell subset sorted from them (not recorded which). The clonotype comes from an adult woman who had mild COVID-19 (a few samples of this study predate the infection). Cell type and time point are not known. The V and J genes are TRBV5-5 and TRBJ2-6, with D hard to call. The CDR3 nucleotides read TGTGCCAGCAGCTTGGAGGTCTCTGGGGCCAACGTCCTGACTTTC. Translating it yields CASSLEVSGANVLTF.